This T cell receptor beta chain was identified in a study of blood T cell repertoires in COVID-19. At the level of the study: T cells, B-cell-depleted T cells, or PBMCs supplied cDNA or gDNA.

Per the original data handling: Reference gene primer amplification gave nucleated cell count estimates. Sequencing used immunoSEQ multiplex PCR; TCRdb keeps in-frame clones, though not all of them. V, J and clone size are taken as reported in that table, and D and trimming were inferred from the DNA itself. The top ten hold over 8% of the sample, which has approximately 150,000 clones, roughly 84% seen once. CDR1 is SNHLY and CDR2 is FYNNEI in the germline V gene. Trimming took 6 bases from V and 4 from J; bases not matched to a gene: 7. CDR3 length: 15 amino acids. The chain uses TRBV2 and TRBJ1-3; 9 bases agree with TRBD1. The TCR was taken from a woman aged 60-75 years with acute or convalescent COVID-19. Material for sequencing was peripheral blood. The chain's CDR3 is CASRPLGTGGNTIYF. The CDR3 coding sequence is TGTGCCAGCAGGCCCCTCGGGACAGGGGGAAACACCATATATTTT. The entire variable domain, with the rest obtained from reference TRBV2 and TRBJ1-3, is as follows: EPEVTQTPSHQVTQMGQEVILRCVPISNHLYFYWYRQILGQKVEFLVSFYNNEISEKSEIFDDQFSVERPDGSNFTLKIRSTKLEDSAMYFCASRPLGTGGNTIYFGEGSWLTVV.